This TCR beta chain was observed in a study of blood T cell repertoires in COVID-19. Study at large: Whether acute or convalescent, the COVID-19 samples came from the United States, Italy and Spain. In each case, the material was cDNA or gDNA derived from T cells, B-cell-depleted T cells, or PBMCs.

Some clones are missing from TCRdb's copy, which holds only in-frame ones; the method was immunoSEQ multiplex PCR. The top ten clones hold about 8.9% of a sample with tens of thousands of clones, 85% to 90% of them seen once. This CDR3 spans 12 amino acids. The V and J ends lost 3 bases and 10 bases respectively, with 14 bases between them. Germline CDR1 reads SQVTM; CDR2 reads ANQGSEA. The receptor comes from a man aged 50-59 years with active COVID-19. Sequencing was carried out using peripheral blood. J is TRBJ2-3 and V is TRBV29-1, with D perhaps matching TRBD1 (6 bases). The CDR3 spells CSVDRDTRAQYF. The DNA of the CDR3 is TGCAGCGTTGATCGGGACACGAGAGCGCAGTATTTT.